A single TCR beta chain is shown here with its context. Indicated time point: cycle 4 day 1 (C4D1), after less than 7 weeks of nivolumab. All trial patients relapsed after autologous stem cell transplantation. V shed 8 bases and J 5 bases; nucleotides not matched to a gene: 12. The CDR3 contains 16 residues. Germline V gene lookup returns CDR1 SGHVS and CDR2 FQNEAQ. Produced via immunoSEQ multiplex PCR; TCRdb's table is partial and in-frame only. The sample includes 90,000 to 110,000 clones, roughly nine tenths of them seen just once. This sample was taken from a study of PD-1 blockade in classical Hodgkin lymphoma.

The V call is TRBV7-8, the J call TRBJ2-5; 12 bases agree with TRBD1. Sequencing was performed on peripheral blood mononuclear cells (PBMCs), taken before the fourth cycle of nivolumab. This clonotype was sampled from a human donor with classical Hodgkin lymphoma. The CDR3 DNA is TGTGCCAGCTTTACCCGGCGGGACAGGGGGCACGAGACCCAGTACTTC. This translates into CASFTRRDRGHETQYF.